The 15 T cell receptor beta chains below were found in one sample sequenced in a study of early T cells in non-severe SARS-CoV-2 infection. TCRdb independently ran MiXCR on the 5' RACE reads; one entry per CDR3 protein. This repertoire shows some 91,000 distinct CDR3 sequences, about 13% found once; its top ten account for approximately 2.4%. Sample: whole blood. The receptors were gathered from an adult who was a healthcare worker with PCR-confirmed SARS-CoV-2 infection or an uninfected control (not recorded which).

In this sample, this clonotype turned up many times. The chain carries TRBV29-1 and TRBJ2-5; no reliable D call. The germline gives CDR1 SQVTM, CDR2 ANQGSEA. V was shortened by 7 bases and J by 1 base, with 7 bases between the two germline ends. The length of the CDR3 is 11 residues. CDR3 bases: TGCAGCGCCGCTTTCCAAGAGACCCAGTACTTC. Translation: CSAAFQETQYF.

This chain connects TRBV6-6 to TRBJ2-7; the D is unclear. The CDR3 has 12 amino acids. CDR1 is MNHNY, CDR2 SVGAGI, per germline (reference sequence). Trimming cost V 0 bases and J 9 bases, with 9 bases left between them. The CDR3, as DNA: TGTGCCAGCAGTTACTCGCCAGAAGGGCAGTACTTC. Translated: CASSYSPEGQYF.

The chain recombines TRBV12-3 or TRBV12-4 with TRBJ2-1, with TRBD2 identical over 9 bases. CDR3 length equals 15 residues. With V trimmed by 6 bases and J by 6 bases, 9 bases remained unmatched. The DNA for the CDR3 is TGTGCCAGCAGGGGCGGGGGGGCCGTCTCCAATGAGCAGTTCTTC. Protein sequence: CASRGGGAVSNEQFF.

This clonotype was detected ten times or more. The chain employs TRBV28 and TRBJ2-7, with D perhaps matching TRBD1 (5 bases). Germline CDR1 reads MDHEN; CDR2 reads SYDVKM. The CDR3 is 13 amino acids. V dropped 8 bases and J dropped 1 base, with 12 bases sitting between them. The CDR3 reads CASQGRVSYEQYF. In DNA, the CDR3 is TGTGCCAGCCAGGGCCGGGTATCCTACGAGCAGTACTTC. Variable domain in full (rest from reference TRBV28 and TRBJ2-7): DVKVTQSSRYLVKRTGEKVFLECVQDMDHENMFWYRQDPGLGLRLIYFSYDVKMKEKGDIPEGYSVSREKKERFSLILESASTNQTSMYLCASQGRVSYEQYFGPGTRLTVT.

This clonotype was observed many times. The chain recombines TRBV29-1 with TRBJ1-1; 10 nucleotides align to TRBD1. The CDR3 sequence is 14 residues long. In germline, CDR1 is SQVTM, CDR2 ANQGSEA. Trimming took 7 bases from V and 5 from J; bases not matched to a gene: 10. In DNA form, the CDR3 reads TGCAGCGCAATGGGGACAGGGGCGAGTACTGAAGCTTTCTTT. It encodes CSAMGTGASTEAFF.

There are many counts of this clonotype. The CDR3: CASRPDSGNTEAFF. Here the CDR3 DNA reads TGTGCCAGCAGACCAGATAGCGGGAACACTGAAGCTTTCTTT. V is TRBV7-2 and J is TRBJ1-1; D gene ambiguous. Germline-derived CDR1 and CDR2 are SGHTA and FQGNSA. This CDR3 has 14 amino acids. V lost 6 bases, J lost 1 base, and 12 bases lay in between.

This sequence joins TRBV18 and TRBJ2-6; a weak D match, TRBD2 (5 bases). Germline V gene lookup returns CDR1 KGHSH and CDR2 LQKENI. The germline V and J ends were trimmed by 1 base and 2 bases, with 9 bases remaining between them. This CDR3 has 16 amino acids. The CDR3 protein is CASSPRPGAGANVLTF. DNA of the CDR3: TGTGCCAGCTCACCACGACCCGGGGCTGGGGCCAACGTCCTGACTTTC. The full variable domain, rest sourced from reference TRBV18 and TRBJ2-6, is NAGVMQNPRHLVRRRGQEARLRCSPMKGHSHVYWYRQLPEEGLKFMVYLQKENIIDESGMPKERFSAEFPKEGPSILRIQQVVRGDSAAYFCASSPRPGAGANVLTFGAGSRLTVL.

This clonotype came up many times. The rearrangement joins TRBV6-5 to TRBJ2-3; 11 bases align to TRBD2. The CDR3 sequence is 18 residues long. CDR1 MNHEY and CDR2 SVGAGI come from the germline V gene. Unmatched junction bases numbered 9, after V lost 4 bases and J lost 0 bases. The CDR3 is CASSSTSGGLLSTDTQYF. In DNA form, the CDR3 reads TGTGCCAGCAGTTCCACTAGCGGGGGCCTTCTTAGCACAGATACGCAGTATTTT.

CDR3 residues: CSARAPREGSNTEAFF. CDR3 nucleotides: TGCAGTGCTAGAGCACCTAGGGAGGGATCGAACACTGAAGCTTTCTTT. V usage is TRBV20-1 and J usage is TRBJ1-1; D remains ambiguous. The V gene's germline CDR1 is DFQATT and CDR2 SNEGSKA (reference sequence). V lost 1 base and J 1 base, leaving 16 bases between the germline ends. The CDR3 contains 16 residues.

As DNA, the CDR3 is TGTGCCAGCAGTTTAGGGGACAGGGGTGGCGATGAGCAGTTCTTC. Protein product: CASSLGDRGGDEQFF. The V call is TRBV12-3 or TRBV12-4, the J call TRBJ2-1; 10 bases line up with TRBD1. The CDR3 spans 15 residues. V lost 1 base and J lost 8; bases outside the gene matches: 5.

This clonotype was picked up many times. This chain links TRBV7-9 with TRBJ1-4; TRBD1 agrees at 9 bases. The trim removed 1 base at V and 8 bases at J, leaving 8 bases unmatched. The CDR3 loop spans 16 amino acids. The germline V gene has CDR1 SEHNR and CDR2 FQNEAQ (reference sequence). Here the CDR3 DNA reads TGTGCCAGCAGCTTAGGGACAGGGGCAGGATTCGAAAAACTGTTTTTT. Amino acids: CASSLGTGAGFEKLFF.

This clonotype was observed a handful of times. The V gene is TRBV19, the J gene TRBJ2-1; D is possibly TRBD2 (7 bases). From germline, CDR1 is LNHDA and CDR2 SQIVND (reference sequence). V dropped 10 bases and J dropped 0 bases, with 16 bases sitting between them. The CDR3 is made up of 15 amino acids. CDR3 sequence: CATAGRGLSYNEQFF. The CDR3 DNA follows: TGTGCCACCGCCGGGCGGGGGCTCTCCTACAATGAGCAGTTCTTC. The full variable domain, with the rest looked up from reference TRBV19 and TRBJ2-1, is DGGITQSPKYLFRKEGQNVTLSCEQNLNHDAMYWYRQDPGQGLRLIYYSQIVNDFQKGDIAEGYSVSREKKESFPLTVTSAQKNPTAFYLCATAGRGLSYNEQFFGPGTRLTVL.

This clonotype was observed a handful of times. This chain connects TRBV20-1 to TRBJ2-7; 9 nucleotides align to TRBD1. V lost 3 bases and J lost 1; bases outside the gene matches: 7. This CDR3 has 15 residues. The germline gives CDR1 DFQATT, CDR2 SNEGSKA (reference sequence). The CDR3 DNA is TGCAGTGCTAGCGGCGGGGACAGGGCTTCCTACGAGCAGTACTTC. It translates to CSASGGDRASYEQYF.

There are many counts of this clonotype. The chain recombines TRBV2 with TRBJ1-4, with no clear D. CDR3 length: 15 residues. The germline gives CDR1 SNHLY, CDR2 FYNNEI. Trimming took 5 bases from V and 4 from J, leaving 14 bases between them. CDR3 sequence: CASSLSHGFNEKLFF. For the CDR3, the DNA is TGTGCCAGCAGTTTAAGCCACGGATTTAATGAAAAACTGTTTTTT.

This clonotype was counted a few times. J is TRBJ1-2 and V is TRBV7-9; D is undetermined. The V gene lost 3 bases and the J gene lost 1 base, with 12 bases spanning the gap. This CDR3 has 15 amino acids. CDR1 and CDR2 (germline): SEHNR, FQNEAQ (reference sequence). This CDR3 reads CASSFESAVNYGYTF. The CDR3 bases are TGTGCCAGCAGCTTTGAGTCGGCCGTTAACTATGGCTACACCTTC.